These 26 T cell receptor beta chains were all obtained from the same sample, sequenced in a study of blood T cell repertoires in COVID-19. Using immunoSEQ multiplex PCR, the repertoire was profiled, and TCRdb retains in-frame clones only, with some absent. The profile shows over 140,000 clones, more than 65% of them singletons. Material for sequencing was peripheral blood. These receptors were taken from a woman between 55 and 75 years old with acute or convalescent COVID-19.

The genes are TRBV24-1 and TRBJ2-1, with 14 bases lining up with TRBD2. The length of the CDR3 is 17 residues. CDR1 is KGHDR, CDR2 SFDVKD, per germline. Germline trimming cut 2 bases from V and 6 bases from J; bases unmatched to any gene: 5. As DNA, the CDR3 is TGTGCCACCAGTGATTCCAGGACTAGCGGGAGGTTCAATGAGCAGTTCTTC. Protein product: CATSDSRTSGRFNEQFF.

The chain couples TRBV23-1 to TRBJ1-4, with TRBD1 matching 7 bases. TRBV23-1 is flagged as an ORF with uncertain function. V lost 0 bases and J lost 12; bases outside the gene matches: 10. The CDR3 is 15 residues long. The CDR3: CASSQSRGGGQELFF. In nucleotides, the CDR3 is TGCGCCAGCAGTCAATCGAGAGGGGGCGGGCAGGAACTGTTTTTT.

This chain joins TRBV28 and TRBJ2-1; 11 bases agree with TRBD2. Unmatched junction bases numbered 7, after V lost 6 bases and J lost 15 bases. Germline V lookup: CDR1 MDHEN, CDR2 SYDVKM. CDR3 size: 12 residues. CDR3 nucleotides: TGTGCCAGCAGCTTACTAGCGGGAGTGCTGTTCTTC. It translates to CASSLLAGVLFF.

The chain combines TRBV10-3 with TRBJ2-1; 10 bases agree with TRBD2. Germline V lookup: CDR1 ENHRY, CDR2 SYGVKD. The trim removed 5 bases at V and 7 bases at J, leaving 8 bases unmatched. The CDR3 sequence is 15 residues long. CDR3 sequence reads: CAISTSGRAVNEQFF. CDR3 DNA: TGTGCCATCAGTACCAGCGGGAGGGCGGTAAATGAGCAGTTCTTC.

This clone was seen more than once but under ten times. The rearrangement links TRBV5-1 to TRBJ1-6; TRBD1 is a possible D gene (5 bases). Trimming shortened V by 3 bases and J by 7 bases, and 14 bases separated the two germline ends. Germline CDR1 is SGHRS and CDR2 is YFSETQ. The CDR3 covers 15 residues. CDR3 nucleotide sequence: TGCGCCAGCAGCTGGCGGGACGGAACAAATTCACCCCTCCACTTT. It encodes CASSWRDGTNSPLHF.

The rearrangement links TRBV4-2 to TRBJ2-7; no clear D. The CDR3 has 13 residues. V lost 0 bases and J 1 base, leaving 4 bases between the germline ends. The germline V gene encodes CDR1 LGHNA and CDR2 YNFKEQ. CDR3 amino acids: CASSQDESYEQYF. CDR3 nucleotide sequence: TGTGCCAGCAGCCAAGATGAGTCCTACGAGCAGTACTTC.

This clone was detected a few times. This chain's CDR3 is CSADRKVGAFF. Here the CDR3 DNA reads TGCAGTGCCGATCGCAAGGTCGGGGCTTTCTTT. The chain recombines TRBV20-1 with TRBJ1-1; no clear D. The V gene lost 6 bases and the J gene lost 11 bases, with 16 bases spanning the gap. The CDR3 is made up of 11 amino acids. CDR1 and CDR2 (germline): DFQATT, SNEGSKA (reference sequence).

J is TRBJ2-7 and V is TRBV24-1; 8 bases align to TRBD1. V was pared by 5 bases and J by 4 bases, with 12 bases of the junction left unmatched. CDR1 is KGHDR and CDR2 is SFDVKD in the germline V gene. This CDR3 has 16 amino acids. This chain's CDR3 is CATSASPGTGGYEQYF. CDR3 nucleotides: TGTGCCACCAGTGCCTCCCCCGGGACAGGTGGGTACGAGCAGTACTTC.

The V call is TRBV29-1, the J call TRBJ1-2, with D tentatively TRBD1 (6 bases). Trimming shortened V by 2 bases and J by 8 bases, and 18 bases separated the two germline ends. The CDR3 has 14 residues. Germline assignment: CDR1 SQVTM and CDR2 ANQGSEA. DNA for the CDR3: TGCAGCGTTGAACGAGCACAGGGCCTGAAAGGCTACACCTTC. Its protein product is CSVERAQGLKGYTF.

The CDR3 reads CASDAGFYGYTF. In nucleotides, the CDR3 is TGTGCCAGCGACGCCGGGTTCTATGGCTACACCTTC. This chain uses TRBV28 with TRBJ1-2; D unresolved. Trimming removed 8 bases at V and 4 bases at J, with 11 bases between. The germline CDR1 and CDR2 sequences are MDHEN and SYDVKM. The CDR3 sequence is 12 residues long.

The V call is TRBV23-1, the J call TRBJ1-6, with TRBD1 matching over 10 bases. TRBV23-1 is recorded as an ORF, its role being uncertain. This CDR3 spans 16 amino acids. V lost 3 bases and J lost 10; bases outside the gene matches: 9. The CDR3 nucleotides are TGCGCCAGCAGTCAGTCCCGGGGACAGGGGTACTCACCCCTCCACTTT. Protein sequence: CASSQSRGQGYSPLHF.

This clone was counted a few times. The CDR3 DNA is TGCGCCAGCAGCTCTTCCTACGAGCAGTACTTC. Residues: CASSSSYEQYF. V and J are TRBV5-1 and TRBJ2-7; D is undetermined. Germline V lookup: CDR1 SGHRS, CDR2 YFSETQ. The CDR3 loop spans 11 amino acids. V dropped 3 bases and J dropped 1 base, with 2 bases sitting between them.

The chain uses TRBV11-2 and TRBJ2-7; D is uncertain. The CDR3 sequence is 14 residues long. The germline V gene encodes CDR1 SGHAT and CDR2 FQNNGV. V gave up 2 bases and J gave up 4 bases, with 12 bases separating them. The CDR3 reads CASSLIGGSYEQYF. CDR3 DNA sequence: TGTGCCAGCAGCTTAATCGGCGGTAGTTACGAGCAGTACTTC. The full variable domain, its missing parts supplied by reference TRBV11-2 and TRBJ2-7, is EAGVAQSPRYKIIEKRQSVAFWCNPISGHATLYWYQQILGQGPKLLIQFQNNGVVDDSQLPKDRFSAERLKGVDSTLKIQPAKLEDSAVYLCASSLIGGSYEQYFGPGTRLTVT.

The genes are TRBV7-2 and TRBJ2-1; the match to TRBD2 covers 8 bases. The CDR3 runs 13 residues. J was trimmed by 9 bases and V by 3 bases; bases with no gene match: 4. CDR1 is SGHTA, CDR2 FQGNSA, per germline. CDR3 nucleotide sequence: TGTGCCAGCAGCTTTTCTAGCGGGTCTGAGCAGTTCTTC. Protein product: CASSFSSGSEQFF.

This rearrangement joins TRBV20-1 to TRBJ1-2; unclear D gene. The V gene lost 3 bases and the J gene lost 6 bases, with 8 bases spanning the gap. CDR3 length: 11 residues. Germline assignment: CDR1 DFQATT and CDR2 SNEGSKA (reference sequence). In nucleotides, the CDR3 is TGCAGTGCTAGTAGTGGGCATGGCTACACCTTC. Its translation: CSASSGHGYTF.

The chain has TRBV5-4 and TRBJ2-7; 7 bases are a match to TRBD1. The CDR3 loop spans 14 amino acids. Losses at the gene ends were 0 bases for V and 2 bases for J; bases not matched to a gene: 2. Germline loops: CDR1 SGHNT, CDR2 YYREEE (reference sequence). CDR3: CASSLVDRTYEQYF. In nucleotides, the CDR3 is TGTGCCAGCAGCTTGGTGGACAGGACCTACGAGCAGTACTTC.

This chain connects TRBV6-5 to TRBJ2-7, with 7 bases matching TRBD1. Looked up from germline, CDR1 is MNHEY and CDR2 is SVGAGI. After removal of 7 bases from V and 0 bases from J, the junction contained 6 bases not matched to a gene. The length of the CDR3 is 14 residues. The CDR3: CASKGGGLSYEQYF. The CDR3 DNA is TGTGCCAGCAAAGGGGGCGGGCTCTCCTACGAGCAGTACTTC.

The rearrangement joins TRBV6-5 to TRBJ2-7; TRBD2 aligns across 14 bases. Germline V gene lookup returns CDR1 MNHEY and CDR2 SVGAGI. This CDR3 comprises 15 residues. V was pared by 6 bases and J by 4 bases, with 5 bases of the junction left unmatched. CDR3 nucleotides: TGTGCCAGCAGACGGGGACTAGCGGGAGAGTACGAGCAGTACTTC. The encoded protein is CASRRGLAGEYEQYF.

The genes are TRBV5-1 and TRBJ2-2; TRBD2 aligns across 10 bases. There are 16 residues in the CDR3. The germline V gene has CDR1 SGHRS and CDR2 YFSETQ. J was trimmed by 6 bases and V by 5 bases; bases with no gene match: 10. For the CDR3, the DNA is TGCGCCAGCAGAGTAAACTACGGGACTAGCGCCGGGGAGCTGTTTTTT. Protein product: CASRVNYGTSAGELFF.

The chain is built from TRBV15 and TRBJ1-3; no clear D. Germline CDR1 LNHNV, CDR2 YYDKDF (reference sequence). CDR3 length: 12 residues. Trimming cost V 3 bases and J 4 bases, with 4 bases left between them. The CDR3: CATSSAGNTIYF. In DNA, the CDR3 is TGTGCCACCAGCAGCGCGGGAAACACCATATATTTT.

The V gene is TRBV28, the J gene TRBJ1-2, with 8 bases aligning to TRBD1. CDR3 length: 13 residues. Germline V gene lookup returns CDR1 MDHEN and CDR2 SYDVKM. Losses at the gene ends were 3 bases for V and 6 bases for J; bases not matched to a gene: 3. CDR3 residues: CASSLDRVDGYTF. The CDR3 region has the DNA TGTGCCAGCAGTTTGGACAGGGTGGATGGCTACACCTTC.

The chain couples TRBV4-1 to TRBJ1-2; D call uncertain. Germline V gives CDR1 MGHRA, CDR2 YSYEKL. The CDR3 contains 14 residues. V dropped 1 base and J dropped 5 bases, with 11 bases sitting between them. DNA for the CDR3: TGCGCCAGCAGCCAAGGTGGAGGCAGTTATGGCTACACCTTC. Translation gives CASSQGGGSYGYTF.

The chain carries TRBV20-1 and TRBJ2-1; no firm D call. V lost 0 bases and J lost 9, with 6 bases in between. CDR1 is DFQATT, CDR2 SNEGSKA, per germline (reference sequence). The CDR3 contains 11 residues. For the CDR3, the DNA is TGCAGTGCTAGAGACTTCCCTGAGCAGTTCTTC. The encoded protein is CSARDFPEQFF.

The V and J genes are TRBV7-9 and TRBJ1-2; 9 nucleotides match TRBD1. CDR3 length: 15 residues. Unmatched junction bases numbered 6, after V lost 3 bases and J lost 4 bases. CDR1 is SEHNR, CDR2 FQNEAQ, per germline (reference sequence). The CDR3 spells CASSFGTGTAYGYTF. The CDR3 nucleotides are TGTGCCAGCAGCTTTGGGACAGGGACTGCCTATGGCTACACCTTC.

The V and J genes are TRBV4-3 and TRBJ2-3; TRBD2 might be the D (6 bases). Per germline, CDR1 LGHNA and CDR2 YSLEER. Trimming removed 4 bases at V and 4 bases at J, with 15 bases between. The CDR3 covers 15 residues. CDR3 protein: CASSPQGREADTQYF. The CDR3 region has the DNA TGCGCCAGCAGCCCTCAGGGTAGGGAGGCAGATACGCAGTATTTT.

V is TRBV24-1 and J is TRBJ1-4, with 10 positions matching TRBD1. The CDR3 loop spans 17 amino acids. V shed 5 bases, J shed 8 bases, and the junction held 13 bases outside the gene matches. Germline-derived CDR1 and CDR2 are KGHDR and SFDVKD. CDR3 loop: CATSAPTSGGQGEKLFF. DNA for the CDR3: TGTGCCACCAGTGCCCCTACCTCCGGGGGACAGGGGGAAAAACTGTTTTTT.